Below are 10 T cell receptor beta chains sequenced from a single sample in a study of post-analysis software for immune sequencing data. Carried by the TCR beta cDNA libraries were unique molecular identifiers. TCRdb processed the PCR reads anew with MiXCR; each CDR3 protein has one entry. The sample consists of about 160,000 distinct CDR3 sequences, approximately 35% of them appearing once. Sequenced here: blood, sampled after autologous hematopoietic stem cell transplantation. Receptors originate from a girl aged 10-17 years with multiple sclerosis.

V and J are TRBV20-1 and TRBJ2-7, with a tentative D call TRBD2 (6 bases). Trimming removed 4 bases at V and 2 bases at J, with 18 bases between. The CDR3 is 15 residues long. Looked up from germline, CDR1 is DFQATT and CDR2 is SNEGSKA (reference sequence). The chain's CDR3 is CSATWGGAGTYEQYF. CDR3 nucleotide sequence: TGCAGTGCTACTTGGGGCGGGGCCGGTACCTACGAGCAGTACTTC.

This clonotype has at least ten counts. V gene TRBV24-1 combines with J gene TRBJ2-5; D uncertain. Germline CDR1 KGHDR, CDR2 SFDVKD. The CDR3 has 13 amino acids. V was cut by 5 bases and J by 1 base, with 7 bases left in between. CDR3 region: CATSGGLQETQYF. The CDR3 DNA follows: TGTGCCACCAGTGGTGGGCTCCAAGAGACCCAGTACTTC.

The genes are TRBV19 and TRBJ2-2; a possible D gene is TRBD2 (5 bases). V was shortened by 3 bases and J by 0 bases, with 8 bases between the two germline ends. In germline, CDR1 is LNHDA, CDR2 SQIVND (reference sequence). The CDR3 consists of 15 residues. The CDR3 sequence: CASSMASSNTGELFF. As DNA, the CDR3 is TGTGCCAGTAGTATGGCTAGCTCGAACACCGGGGAGCTGTTTTTT.

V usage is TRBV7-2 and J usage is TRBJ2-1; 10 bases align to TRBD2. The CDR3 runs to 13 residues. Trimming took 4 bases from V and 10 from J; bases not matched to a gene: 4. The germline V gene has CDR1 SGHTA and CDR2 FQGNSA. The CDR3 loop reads CASSSNSGREQFF. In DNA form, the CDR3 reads TGTGCCAGCAGCTCTAATAGCGGGAGGGAGCAGTTCTTC.

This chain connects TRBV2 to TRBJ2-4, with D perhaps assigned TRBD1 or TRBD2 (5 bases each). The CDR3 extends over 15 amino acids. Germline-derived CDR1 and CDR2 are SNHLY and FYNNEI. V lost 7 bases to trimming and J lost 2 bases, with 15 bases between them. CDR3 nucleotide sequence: TGTGCCAGCATCCGGGACCAACTCCCCAAAAACATTCAGTACTTC. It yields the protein CASIRDQLPKNIQYF.

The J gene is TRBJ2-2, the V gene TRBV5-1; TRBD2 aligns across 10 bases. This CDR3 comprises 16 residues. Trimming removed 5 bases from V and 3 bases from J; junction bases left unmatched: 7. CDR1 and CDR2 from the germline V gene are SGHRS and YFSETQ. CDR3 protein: CASSFRTSGYTGELFF. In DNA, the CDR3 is TGCGCCAGCAGTTTCCGGACTAGCGGTTACACCGGGGAGCTGTTTTTT.

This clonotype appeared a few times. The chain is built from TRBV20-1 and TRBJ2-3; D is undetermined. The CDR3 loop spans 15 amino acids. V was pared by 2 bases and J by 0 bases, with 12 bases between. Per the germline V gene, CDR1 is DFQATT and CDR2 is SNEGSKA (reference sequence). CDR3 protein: CSARLPVTSTDTQYF. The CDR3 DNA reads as TGCAGTGCTAGATTGCCAGTAACTAGCACAGATACGCAGTATTTT.

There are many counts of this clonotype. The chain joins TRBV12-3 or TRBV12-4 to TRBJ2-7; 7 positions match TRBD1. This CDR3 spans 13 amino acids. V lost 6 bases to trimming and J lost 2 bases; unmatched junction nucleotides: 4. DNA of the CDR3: TGTGCCAGCAGCAGACAGGGTGCCTACGAGCAGTACTTC. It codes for CASSRQGAYEQYF.

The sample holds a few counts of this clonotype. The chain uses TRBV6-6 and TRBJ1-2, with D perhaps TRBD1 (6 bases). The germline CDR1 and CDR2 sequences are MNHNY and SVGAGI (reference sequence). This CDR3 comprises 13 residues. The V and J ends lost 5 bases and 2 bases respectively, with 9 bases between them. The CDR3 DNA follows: TGTGCCAGCAGTGCAACAGGGAACTATGGCTACACCTTC. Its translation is CASSATGNYGYTF.

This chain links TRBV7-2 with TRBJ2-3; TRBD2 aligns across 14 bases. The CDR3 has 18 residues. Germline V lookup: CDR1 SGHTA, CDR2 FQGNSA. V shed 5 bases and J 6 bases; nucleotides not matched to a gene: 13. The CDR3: CASSAPGLAGERVDTQYF. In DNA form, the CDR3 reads TGTGCCAGCAGCGCGCCGGGACTAGCGGGAGAAAGGGTCGATACGCAGTATTTT.